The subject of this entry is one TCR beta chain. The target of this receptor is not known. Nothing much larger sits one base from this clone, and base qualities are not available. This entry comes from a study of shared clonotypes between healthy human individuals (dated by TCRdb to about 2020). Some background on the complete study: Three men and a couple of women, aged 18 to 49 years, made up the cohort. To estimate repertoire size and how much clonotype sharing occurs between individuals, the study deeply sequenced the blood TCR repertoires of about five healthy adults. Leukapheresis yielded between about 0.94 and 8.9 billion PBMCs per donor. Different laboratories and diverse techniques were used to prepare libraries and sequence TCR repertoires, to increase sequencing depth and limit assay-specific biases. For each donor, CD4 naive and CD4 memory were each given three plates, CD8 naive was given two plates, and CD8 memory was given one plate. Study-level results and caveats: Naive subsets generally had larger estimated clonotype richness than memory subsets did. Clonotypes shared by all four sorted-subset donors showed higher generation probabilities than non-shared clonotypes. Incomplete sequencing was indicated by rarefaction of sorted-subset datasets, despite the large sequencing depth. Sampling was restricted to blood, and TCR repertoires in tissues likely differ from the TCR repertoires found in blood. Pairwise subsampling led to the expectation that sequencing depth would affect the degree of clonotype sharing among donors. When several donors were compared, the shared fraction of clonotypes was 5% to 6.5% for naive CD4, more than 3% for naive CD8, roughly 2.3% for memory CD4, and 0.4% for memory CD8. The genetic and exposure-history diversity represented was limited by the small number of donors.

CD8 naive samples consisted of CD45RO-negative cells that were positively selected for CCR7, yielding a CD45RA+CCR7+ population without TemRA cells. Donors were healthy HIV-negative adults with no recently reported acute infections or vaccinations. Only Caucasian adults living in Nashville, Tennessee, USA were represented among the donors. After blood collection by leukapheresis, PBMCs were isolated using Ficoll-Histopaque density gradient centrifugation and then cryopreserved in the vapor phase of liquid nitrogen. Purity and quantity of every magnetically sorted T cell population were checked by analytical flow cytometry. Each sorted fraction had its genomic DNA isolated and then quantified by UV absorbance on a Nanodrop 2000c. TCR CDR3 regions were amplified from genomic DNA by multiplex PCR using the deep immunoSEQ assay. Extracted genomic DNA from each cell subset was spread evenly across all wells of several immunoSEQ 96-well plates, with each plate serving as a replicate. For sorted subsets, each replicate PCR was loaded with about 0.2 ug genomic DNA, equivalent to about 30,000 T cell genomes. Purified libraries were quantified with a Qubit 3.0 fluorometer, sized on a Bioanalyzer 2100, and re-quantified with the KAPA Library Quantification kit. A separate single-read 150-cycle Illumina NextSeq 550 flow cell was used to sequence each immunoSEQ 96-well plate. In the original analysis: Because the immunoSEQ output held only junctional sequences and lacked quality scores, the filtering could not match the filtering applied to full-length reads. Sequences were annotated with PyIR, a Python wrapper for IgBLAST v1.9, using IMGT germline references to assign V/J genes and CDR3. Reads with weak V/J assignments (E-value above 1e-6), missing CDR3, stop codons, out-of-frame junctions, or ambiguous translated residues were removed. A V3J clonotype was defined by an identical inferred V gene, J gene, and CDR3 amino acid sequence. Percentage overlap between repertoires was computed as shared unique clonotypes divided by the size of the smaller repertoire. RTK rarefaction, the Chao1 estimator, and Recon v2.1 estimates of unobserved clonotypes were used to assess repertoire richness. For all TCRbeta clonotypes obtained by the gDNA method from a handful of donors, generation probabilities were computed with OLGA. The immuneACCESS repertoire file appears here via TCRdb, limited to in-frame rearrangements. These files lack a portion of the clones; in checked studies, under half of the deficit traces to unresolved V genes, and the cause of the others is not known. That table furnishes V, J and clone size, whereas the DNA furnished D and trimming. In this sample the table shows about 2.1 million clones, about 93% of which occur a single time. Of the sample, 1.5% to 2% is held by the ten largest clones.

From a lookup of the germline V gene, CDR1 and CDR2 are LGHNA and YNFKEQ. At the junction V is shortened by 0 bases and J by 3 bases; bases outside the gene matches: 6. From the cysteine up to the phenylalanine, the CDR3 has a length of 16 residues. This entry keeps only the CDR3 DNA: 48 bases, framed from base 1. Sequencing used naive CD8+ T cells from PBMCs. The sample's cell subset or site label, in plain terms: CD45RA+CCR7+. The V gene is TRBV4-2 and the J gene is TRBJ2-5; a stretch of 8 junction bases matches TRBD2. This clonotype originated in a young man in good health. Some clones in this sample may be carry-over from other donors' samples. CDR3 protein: CASSQEEAGEEETQYF. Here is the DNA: TGTGCCAGCAGCCAAGAAGAAGCGGGAGAGGAAGAGACCCAGTACTTC.